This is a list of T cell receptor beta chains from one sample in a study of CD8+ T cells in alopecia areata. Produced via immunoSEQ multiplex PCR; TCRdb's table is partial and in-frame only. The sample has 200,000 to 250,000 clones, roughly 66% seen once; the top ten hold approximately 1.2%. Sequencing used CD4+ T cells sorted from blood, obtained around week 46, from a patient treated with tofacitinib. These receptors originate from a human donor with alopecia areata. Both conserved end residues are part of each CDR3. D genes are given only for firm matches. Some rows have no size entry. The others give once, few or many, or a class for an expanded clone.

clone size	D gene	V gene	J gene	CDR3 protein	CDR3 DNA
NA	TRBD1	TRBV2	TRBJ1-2	CASIPWGTGNPQTDRYGYTF	TGTGCCAGCATCCCATGGGGGACAGGGAATCCTCAAACCGATCGCTATGGCTACACCTTC
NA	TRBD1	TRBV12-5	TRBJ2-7	CASGLYRDRKNEQYF	TGTGCTAGTGGTTTGTACCGGGACAGGAAAAACGAGCAGTACTTC
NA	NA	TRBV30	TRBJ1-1	CAWSVESREGAFF	TGTGCCTGGAGTGTAGAGAGCAGGGAGGGCGCTTTCTTT
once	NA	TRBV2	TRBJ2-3	CASMKVREYF	TGTGCCAGCATGAAGGTCCGGGAGTATTTT
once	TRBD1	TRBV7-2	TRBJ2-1	CASSLGTGTGSNEQFF	TGTGCCAGCAGCTTAGGCACCGGGACAGGGAGTAATGAGCAGTTCTTC
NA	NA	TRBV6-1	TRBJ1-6	CASSTAGSWLHF	TGTGCCAGCAGTACGGCAGGCTCGTGGCTCCACTTT
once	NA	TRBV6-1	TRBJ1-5	CASSGGGDSNQPQHF	TGTGCCAGCAGTGGAGGAGGGGATAGCAATCAGCCCCAGCATTTT
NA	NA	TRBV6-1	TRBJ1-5	CASSEARSNQPQHF	TGTGCCAGCAGTGAAGCCCGTAGCAATCAGCCCCAGCATTTT
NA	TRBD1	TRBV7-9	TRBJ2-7	CASSLVGQAYEQYF	TGTGCCAGCAGCTTAGTAGGACAGGCCTACGAGCAGTACTTC
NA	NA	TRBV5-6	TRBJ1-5	CASSSRPAAPQHF	TGTGCCAGCAGCTCCAGGCCTGCCGCGCCCCAGCATTTT
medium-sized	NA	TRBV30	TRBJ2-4	CAWSEGARGIQYF	TGTGCCTGGAGTGAGGGGGCGCGGGGCATTCAGTACTTC
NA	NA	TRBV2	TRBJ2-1	CASSGTAPFYNEQFF	TGTGCCAGCAGTGGGACCGCGCCCTTCTACAATGAGCAGTTCTTC
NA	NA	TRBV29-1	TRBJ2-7	CSVEDSGAYEQYF	TGCAGCGTTGAAGACTCGGGGGCCTACGAGCAGTACTTC
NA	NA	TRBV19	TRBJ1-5	CASSIRAWPDQPQHF	TGTGCCAGTAGTATCAGGGCTTGGCCGGATCAGCCCCAGCATTTT
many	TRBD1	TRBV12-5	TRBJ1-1	CASARQGWGTEAFF	TGTGCTAGTGCCCGACAGGGTTGGGGCACTGAAGCTTTCTTT
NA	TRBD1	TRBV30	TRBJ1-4	CAWSPRGRINEKLFF	TGTGCCTGGAGTCCCAGGGGGCGGATAAATGAAAAACTGTTTTTT
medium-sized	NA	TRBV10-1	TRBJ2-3	CASSESGRSLTDTQYF	TGCGCCAGCAGTGAGTCGGGACGGTCGCTCACAGATACGCAGTATTTT
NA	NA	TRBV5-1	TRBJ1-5	CASSLDGGGNQPQHF	TGCGCCAGCAGCTTGGACGGGGGCGGGAATCAGCCCCAGCATTTT
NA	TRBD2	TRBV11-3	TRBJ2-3	CASSALDAGGADTQYF	TGTGCCAGCAGCGCTTTGGATGCGGGGGGCGCAGATACGCAGTATTTT
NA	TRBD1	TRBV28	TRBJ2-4	CASSHREGQGAKNIQYF	TGTGCCAGCAGCCATCGGGAAGGACAGGGAGCCAAAAACATTCAGTACTTC
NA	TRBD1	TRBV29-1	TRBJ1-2	CSARDRGNYGYTF	TGCAGCGCTAGGGACAGGGGAAACTATGGCTACACCTTC
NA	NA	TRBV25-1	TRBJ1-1	CASAKTRGEAFF	TGTGCCAGCGCTAAAACACGCGGTGAAGCTTTCTTT
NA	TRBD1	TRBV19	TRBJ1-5	CASSIVQGVGNQPQHF	TGTGCCAGTAGTATAGTTCAGGGGGTAGGCAATCAGCCCCAGCATTTT
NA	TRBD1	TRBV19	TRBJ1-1	CASSIYRDRSLTTGEAFF	TGTGCCAGTAGTATCTACCGGGACAGGTCCCTCACAACGGGTGAAGCTTTCTTT
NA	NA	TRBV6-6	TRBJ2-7	CASSSQTDSEQYF	TGTGCCAGCAGTTCCCAAACTGACAGTGAGCAGTACTTC
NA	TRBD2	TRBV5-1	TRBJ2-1	CASSPTGTNNEQFF	TGCGCCAGCAGCCCGACTGGGACTAACAATGAGCAGTTCTTC
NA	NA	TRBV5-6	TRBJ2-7	CASSYGTTAKPYEQYF	TGTGCCAGCAGCTACGGCACGACGGCTAAGCCCTACGAGCAGTACTTC
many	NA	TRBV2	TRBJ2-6	CASSVGVNGANVLTF	TGTGCCAGCAGTGTAGGGGTGAATGGGGCCAACGTCCTGACTTTC
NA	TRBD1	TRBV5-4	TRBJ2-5	CASSRSGQGFETQYF	TGTGCCAGCAGCCGCTCGGGACAGGGGTTTGAGACCCAGTACTTC
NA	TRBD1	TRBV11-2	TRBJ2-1	CASSSTGTGIYNEQFF	TGTGCCAGCAGCTCAACAGGGACAGGGATCTACAATGAGCAGTTCTTC
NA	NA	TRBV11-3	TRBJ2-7	CASSPDARGEQYF	TGTGCCAGCAGCCCAGATGCCCGGGGGGAGCAGTACTTC
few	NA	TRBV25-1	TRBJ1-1	CATRSLQGEAFF	TGTGCCACCAGGAGCCTACAGGGAGAAGCTTTCTTT
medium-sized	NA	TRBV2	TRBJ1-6	CASSADILNSPLHF	TGTGCCAGCAGTGCCGACATCCTAAATTCACCCCTCCACTTT
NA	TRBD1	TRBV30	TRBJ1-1	CAWSLGTVNTEAFF	TGTGCCTGGAGTTTAGGGACAGTGAACACTGAAGCTTTCTTT
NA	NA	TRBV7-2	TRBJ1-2	CASMRPGTAAYGYTF	TGTGCCAGCATGAGACCGGGCACAGCCGCCTATGGCTACACCTTC
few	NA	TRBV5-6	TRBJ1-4	CASSFAGRTNEKLFF	TGTGCCAGCAGCTTCGCGGGGCGGACTAATGAAAAACTGTTTTTT
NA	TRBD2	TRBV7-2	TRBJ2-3	CASSPSSAGAPSQYF	TGTGCCAGCAGCCCTTCCTCAGCGGGGGCTCCCTCGCAGTATTTT
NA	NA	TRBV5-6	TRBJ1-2	CASSLFQGAGGYTF	TGTGCCAGCAGCTTATTCCAGGGTGCCGGTGGCTACACCTTC
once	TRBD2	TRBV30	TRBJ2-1	CAWSHSGAGPIIQFF	TGTGCCTGGAGTCATAGCGGGGCCGGACCGATAATCCAGTTCTTC
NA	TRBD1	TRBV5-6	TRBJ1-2	CASSGTGLGDGYTF	TGTGCCAGCAGCGGGACAGGGCTCGGAGATGGCTACACCTTC
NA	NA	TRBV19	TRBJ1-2	CASNPSGYGYTF	TGTGCCAGTAATCCTTCGGGCTATGGCTACACCTTC
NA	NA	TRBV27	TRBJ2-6	CASRKTALRSGANVLTF	TGTGCCAGCAGGAAGACAGCATTACGCTCTGGGGCCAACGTCCTGACTTTC
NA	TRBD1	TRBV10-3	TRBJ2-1	CAIMGDRADEQFF	TGTGCCATCATGGGCGACAGGGCGGATGAGCAGTTCTTC
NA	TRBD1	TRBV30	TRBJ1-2	CAWSVPGTGNYGYTF	TGTGCCTGGAGTGTCCCTGGGACAGGCAACTATGGCTACACCTTC
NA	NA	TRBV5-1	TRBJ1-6	CASSLMDSHSPLHF	TGCGCCAGCAGCTTGATGGACAGCCATTCACCCCTCCACTTT
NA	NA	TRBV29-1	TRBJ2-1	CSVDPEGGSYNEQFF	TGCAGCGTTGATCCCGAGGGGGGATCCTACAATGAGCAGTTCTTC